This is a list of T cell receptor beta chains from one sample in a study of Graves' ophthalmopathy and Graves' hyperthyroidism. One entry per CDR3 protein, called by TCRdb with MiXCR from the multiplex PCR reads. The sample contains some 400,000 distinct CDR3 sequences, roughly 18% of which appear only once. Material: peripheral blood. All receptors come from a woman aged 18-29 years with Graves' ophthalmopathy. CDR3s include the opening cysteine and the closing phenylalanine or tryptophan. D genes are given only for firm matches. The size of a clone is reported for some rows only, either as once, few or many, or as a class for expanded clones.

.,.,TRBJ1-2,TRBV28,TGTGCCAGCAGTTTGATCGGAGTGTATGGCTACACCTTC,CASSLIGVYGYTF
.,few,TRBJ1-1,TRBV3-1,TGTGCCAGCAGCCAAGAGGGGGCCAGGGCCATGGGGAAAGACACTGAAGCTTTCTTT,CASSQEGARAMGKDTEAFF
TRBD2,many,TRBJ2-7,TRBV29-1,TGCAGCGTTGAAGCCTCTAGCGGGAGGACCTACGAGCAGTACTTC,CSVEASSGRTYEQYF
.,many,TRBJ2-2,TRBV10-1,TGCGCCAGCAGTGGGGCCGGGACACCTAACACCGGGGAGCTGTTTTTT,CASSGAGTPNTGELFF
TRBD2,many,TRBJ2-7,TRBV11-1,TGTGCCAGCAGCCATTGGGGGACTAGCGGGAGCGACGAGCAGTACTTC,CASSHWGTSGSDEQYF
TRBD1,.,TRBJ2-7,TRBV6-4,TGTGCCAGCATTACCGGGACAGGGGGTTACGAGCAGTACTTC,CASITGTGGYEQYF
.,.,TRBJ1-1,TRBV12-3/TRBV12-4,TGTGCCAGCAGGGCTCGGGAGGGAGCTTTCTTT,CASRAREGAFF
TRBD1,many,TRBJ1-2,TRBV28,TGTGCCAGCAGTTTACAGGGGGCCTCTCCCGGCTACACCTTC,CASSLQGASPGYTF
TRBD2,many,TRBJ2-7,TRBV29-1,TGCAGCGTTGAAGCGGCTAGCGGGATCTCCTACGAGCAGTACTTC,CSVEAASGISYEQYF
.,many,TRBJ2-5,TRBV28,TGTGCCAGCAGCCCTGGGGTGGCCCAGTACTTC,CASSPGVAQYF
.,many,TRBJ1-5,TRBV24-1,TGTGCCACCAGTGACACACAGGGTAGGTCCCAGCATTTT,CATSDTQGRSQHF
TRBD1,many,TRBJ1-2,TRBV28,TGTGCCAGCAGTACGATGACAGGGAGGTCGAACTATGGCTACACCTTC,CASSTMTGRSNYGYTF
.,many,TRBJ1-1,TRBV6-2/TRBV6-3,TGTGCCAGCAGTTACGGGGGTGTCTCTGAAGCTTTCTTT,CASSYGGVSEAFF
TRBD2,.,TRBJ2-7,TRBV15,TGTGCCACCAGCAGAAAACACTCCCGGTGGGGGACTAGCTCCTACGAGCAGTACTTC,CATSRKHSRWGTSSYEQYF
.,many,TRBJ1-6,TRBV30,TGTGCCGCCAATTCACCCCTCCACTTT,CAANSPLHF
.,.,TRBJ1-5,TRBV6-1,TGTGCCAGCAGTGAAGGCGACCAAGGGGGTCAGCCCCAGCATTTT,CASSEGDQGGQPQHF
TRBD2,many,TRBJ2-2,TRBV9,TGTGCCAGCAGCGCCTACTCGGGGGGGAGGGGCACCGGGGAGCTGTTTTTT,CASSAYSGGRGTGELFF
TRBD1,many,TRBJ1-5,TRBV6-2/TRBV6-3,TGTGCCAGCAGCGCCAGGGGACAGAGTCCTAATCAGCCCCAGCATTTT,CASSARGQSPNQPQHF
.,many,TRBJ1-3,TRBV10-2,TGCGCCAGCAAGGTGGAGGGGTTCTCTGGAGACACCATATATTTT,CASKVEGFSGDTIYF
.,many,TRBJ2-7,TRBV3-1,TGTGCCAGCAGCCAAGACAGGGAGCAGTACTTC,CASSQDREQYF
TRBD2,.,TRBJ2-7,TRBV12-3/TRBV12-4,TGTGCCAGCAGTTTAGGGGCTAGCGGGAGGGCCTACGAGCAGTACTTC,CASSLGASGRAYEQYF
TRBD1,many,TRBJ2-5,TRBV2,TGTGCCAGCAGAAACAGGGGGTTGGAGACCCAGTACTTC,CASRNRGLETQYF
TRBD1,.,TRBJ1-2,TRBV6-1,TGTGCCAGCAGGGGAACAGGGGTCCCTGGTGGCTACACCTTC,CASRGTGVPGGYTF
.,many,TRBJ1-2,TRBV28,TGTGCCAGCAGCCCACCAGCGGGCGGGGGCTACACCTTC,CASSPPAGGGYTF
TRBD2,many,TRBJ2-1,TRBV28,TGTGCCAGCAGTTTTGTACTAGCGGGTCGGTACAATGAGCAGTTCTTC,CASSFVLAGRYNEQFF
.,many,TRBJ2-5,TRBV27,TGTGCCAGCAGGAGGGTTAAACAAAAAGAGACCCAGTACTTC,CASRRVKQKETQYF
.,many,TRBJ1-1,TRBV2,TGTGCCAGCAGTGGCGTACGGAAGGACACTGAAGCTTTCTTT,CASSGVRKDTEAFF
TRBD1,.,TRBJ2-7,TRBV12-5,TGTGCTAGTGGTTTGGGGATGCCGGGACAGCACGAGCAGTACTTC,CASGLGMPGQHEQYF
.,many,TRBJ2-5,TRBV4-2,TGTGCCAGCAGCCAAGATCTGGGGGGTCAAGAGACCCAGTACTTC,CASSQDLGGQETQYF
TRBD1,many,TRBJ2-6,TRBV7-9,TGTGCCGGCCAAACAGGGGGCTCAGGGGCCAACGTCCTGACTTTC,CAGQTGGSGANVLTF
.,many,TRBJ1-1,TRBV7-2,TGTGCCAGCAGCTTAGTCGACAGTCACAACACTGAAGCTTTCTTT,CASSLVDSHNTEAFF
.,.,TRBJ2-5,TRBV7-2,TGTGCCAGCAGCTTAAACTGGGGGGCAGGGGAGACCCAGTACTTC,CASSLNWGAGETQYF
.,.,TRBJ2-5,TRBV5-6,TGTGCCAGCAGCTTGAGAAGGGCTCTAGAGGAGACCCAGTACTTC,CASSLRRALEETQYF
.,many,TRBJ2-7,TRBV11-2,TGTGCCAGCAGCTTGGTACCCTACGAGCAGTACTTC,CASSLVPYEQYF
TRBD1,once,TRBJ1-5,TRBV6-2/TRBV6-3,TGTGCCAGCAGCACTCCCCTGGACAGGCCGAGGTCGAATCAGCCCCAGCATTTT,CASSTPLDRPRSNQPQHF
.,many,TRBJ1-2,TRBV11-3,TGTGCCAGCAGCTTAGGGGGGACGATTCTTAACTATGGCTACACCTTC,CASSLGGTILNYGYTF
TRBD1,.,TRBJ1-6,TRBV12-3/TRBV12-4,TGTGCCAGCAGTGAACAGGGGGCCTTAGTCCACTTT,CASSEQGALVHF
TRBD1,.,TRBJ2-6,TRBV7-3,TGTGCCAGCAGCCCTTCGGACAGGGCTGGGGCCAACGTCCTGACTTTC,CASSPSDRAGANVLTF
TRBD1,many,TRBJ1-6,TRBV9,TGTGCCAGCAGCGCTTGGGAGGGGGCTAATTCACCCCTCCACTTT,CASSAWEGANSPLHF
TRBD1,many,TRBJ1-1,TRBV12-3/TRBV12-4,TGTGCCAGCAGTCCCGAAGACAGGGGAGGGCCTGAAGCTTTCTTT,CASSPEDRGGPEAFF
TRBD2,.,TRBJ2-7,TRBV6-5,TGTGCCAGCAGTTCTGGACTAGCGGGAGGGCACGAGCAGTACTTC,CASSSGLAGGHEQYF
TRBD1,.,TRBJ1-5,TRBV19,TGTGCCAGTGCTTATGACAGGGGTCAGCATTTT,CASAYDRGQHF
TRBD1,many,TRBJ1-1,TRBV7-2,TGTGCCAGCAGCTTAGGTGACAGGGATGAAGCTTTCTTT,CASSLGDRDEAFF
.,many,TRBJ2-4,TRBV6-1,TGTGCCAGCAGTGAAGCGTTCCTCTTAGGAGGGGAAGTAAACATTCAGTACTTC,CASSEAFLLGGEVNIQYF
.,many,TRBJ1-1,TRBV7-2,TGTGCCAGCAGCCCTCGGACCCCATTGGCCTTGGCTTTCTTT,CASSPRTPLALAFF
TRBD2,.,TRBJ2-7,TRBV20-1,TGCAGTGCTTTTGCGGGGGATTCCTACGAGCAGTACTTC,CSAFAGDSYEQYF
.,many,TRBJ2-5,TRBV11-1,TGTGCCAGCAGCCCCGGGATCTTTACAAGGGCGACCCAGTACTTC,CASSPGIFTRATQYF
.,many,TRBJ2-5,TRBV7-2,TGTGCCAGCAGCTTACTATCTCGGGGGGAGACCCAGTACTTC,CASSLLSRGETQYF
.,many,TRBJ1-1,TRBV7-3,TGTGCCAGCAGCCCTTATAGGGACACTGAAGCTTTCTTT,CASSPYRDTEAFF